This T cell receptor beta chain is from a study of cytomegalovirus exposure and HLA in healthy donors. In the study overall: Genotyping of some 400 donors showed that over 65% belonged to the Caucasian-associated ancestry cluster.

About this clone itself: Its antigen is still unknown.

Study-level points and caveats: Most TCR sequences were uncommon, yet certain public TCRs appeared in many donors. Investigators reported about 160 TCR beta chains as tied to cytomegalovirus.

13 Jbeta primers and 60 Vbeta primers were used for the PCR. Per the study methods: Approximately 72 million unique TCR beta chains, around 10 million of them shared, were counted by a later analysis. Produced via immunoSEQ multiplex PCR; TCRdb's table is partial and in-frame only. V, J and clone size are taken as reported in that table, and D and trimming were inferred from the DNA itself. The data contain 55,000 to 70,000 clones, just over 85% of them singletons. V lost 5 bases, J lost 3 bases, and 13 bases lay in between. CDR1 and CDR2 from the germline V gene are SEHNR and FQNEAQ (reference sequence). The CDR3 totals 14 residues.

Sequencing input: PBMCs. The sequence came from a woman in her 30s in good health and CMV-seronegative. The chain uses TRBV7-9 and TRBJ1-2; a weak D match, TRBD1 (6 bases). For the CDR3, the DNA is TGTGCCAGCAGCCAACAGGGACCCTACTATGGCTACACCTTC. Protein: CASSQQGPYYGYTF.